Following are 27 T cell receptor beta chains from one sample sequenced in a study of blood T cells in healthy people across ages. Sample-barcoded 5' priming and a J-beta primer mix drove a second PCR of 7 to 11 cycles. TCRdb re-called the 5' RACE reads through MiXCR, storing one row per CDR3 protein. The table records hundreds of thousands of distinct CDR3 sequences, around two fifths of them present only once. Sequencing was performed on blood. The receptors stem from a man older than 75 in good health.

This chain connects TRBV3-1 to TRBJ2-1, with a tentative D call TRBD2 (6 bases). CDR1 is LGHDT, CDR2 YNNKEL, per germline (reference sequence). The ends were cut back, 5 bases at V and 6 bases at J, with 17 bases in the middle. The CDR3 is made up of 15 amino acids. This CDR3 is CASSSKAGLFNEQFF. DNA of the CDR3: TGTGCCAGCAGCTCAAAGGCGGGACTTTTCAATGAGCAGTTCTTC.

This clonotype was detected many times. The CDR3 protein is CASSLPRGQISYEQYF. The CDR3, as DNA: TGTGCCAGCAGTTTACCCAGGGGACAGATCTCCTACGAGCAGTACTTC. The chain recombines TRBV28 with TRBJ2-7; 7 nucleotides match TRBD1. Germline lookup yields CDR1 MDHEN and CDR2 SYDVKM. The CDR3 is 16 amino acids. V shed 2 bases and J 0 bases; nucleotides not matched to a gene: 7.

The chain joins TRBV20-1 to TRBJ2-1; TRBD1 matches 7 bases. V was clipped by 6 bases and J by 12 bases; unmatched bases: 8. Germline CDR1 reads DFQATT; CDR2 reads SNEGSKA (reference sequence). The CDR3 has 11 amino acids. The chain's CDR3 is CSATDREGQFF. The CDR3 nucleotides are TGCAGTGCAACCGACAGGGAAGGGCAGTTCTTC.

Points on this clonotype: A much more abundant neighbour one base away suggests this may be a read error. As DNA, the CDR3 is TGCAGTGCTGCTCCAATAAGGGGAACTAGCTCTGGGGCCAACGTCCTGACTTTC. It encodes CSAAPIRGTSSGANVLTF. The chain links TRBV20-1 to TRBJ2-6; D might be TRBD1 or TRBD2, each matching 5 bases. Germline lookup yields CDR1 DFQATT and CDR2 SNEGSKA (reference sequence). The CDR3 spans 18 residues. V was pared by 5 bases and J by 0 bases, with 20 bases between.

This chain connects TRBV28 to TRBJ2-7; 9 bases fit TRBD1. The CDR3 is made up of 16 amino acids. Per the germline V gene, CDR1 is MDHEN and CDR2 is SYDVKM. Trimming at V came to 2 bases and at J to 2 bases, leaving 7 bases not matched to a gene. CDR3 region: CASSLTGGGSPYEQYF. For the CDR3, the DNA is TGTGCCAGCAGTTTAACAGGGGGCGGTTCTCCCTACGAGCAGTACTTC.

The genes are TRBV2 and TRBJ2-7; perhaps TRBD2 as D (6 bases). In germline, CDR1 is SNHLY, CDR2 FYNNEI. The V end was cut by 7 bases, the J end by 5 bases, with 18 bases between. This CDR3 region has 14 residues. This CDR3 is CASKGGTASDEQYF. DNA for the CDR3: TGTGCCAGCAAGGGCGGGACCGCTAGTGACGAGCAGTACTTC.

The gene calls are TRBV30 and TRBJ1-1, with 9 positions matching TRBD1. The CDR3 is 14 amino acids. Germline loops: CDR1 GTSNPN, CDR2 SVGIG (reference sequence). The J segment lost 1 base and the V segment lost 1 base, leaving 1 base of the junction unmatched. The CDR3 DNA reads TGTGCCTGGAGTGAGGGACAGGGGAACACTGAAGCTTTCTTT. Its protein is CAWSEGQGNTEAFF.

This chain links TRBV9 with TRBJ2-3; TRBD2 aligns across 8 bases. The CDR3 is 15 residues long. Germline CDR1 reads SGDLS; CDR2 reads YYNGEE. After removal of 0 bases from V and 4 bases from J, the junction contained 4 bases not matched to a gene. CDR3 amino acids: CASSVGAGESDTQYF. CDR3 nucleotides: TGTGCCAGCAGCGTAGGAGCGGGAGAGTCAGATACGCAGTATTTT.

To note about this clonotype: At one end the junction does not follow the germline gene, possibly because of a read error. The chain is built from TRBV6-5 and TRBJ2-3; a possible D gene is TRBD2 (7 bases). This CDR3 has 15 residues. Germline CDR1 is MNHEY and CDR2 is SVGAGI. The CDR3 here is CASSVRGGDTGTQYF. DNA of the CDR3: TGTGCCAGCAGTGTAAGGGGGGGAGACACAGGTACGCAGTATTTT.

This clonotype appeared a few times. The chain links TRBV7-9 to TRBJ2-7; D is unclear. The V end lost 2 bases, the J end lost 3 bases, and 5 bases lay between the germline ends. This CDR3 region has 12 residues. Germline CDR1 is SEHNR and CDR2 is FQNEAQ (reference sequence). In DNA form, the CDR3 reads TGTGCCAGCAGCTTATCAGACTACGAGCAGTACTTC. Translated, it gives CASSLSDYEQYF.

The V and J genes are TRBV27 and TRBJ2-1; the match to TRBD2 covers 15 bases. Germline V CDR1 and CDR2: MNHEY, SMNVEV (reference sequence). The CDR3 loop spans 16 amino acids. V trimming: 6 bases; J trimming: 5 bases; junction bases outside the gene matches: 5. CDR3: CASRRTSGGANNEQFF. The CDR3 nucleotides are TGTGCCAGCAGGAGGACTAGCGGGGGGGCAAACAATGAGCAGTTCTTC.

The CDR3 is CASSLASGVEQYF. DNA for the CDR3: TGTGCCAGCAGCTTAGCTAGCGGGGTCGAGCAGTACTTC. The chain couples TRBV7-9 to TRBJ2-7; TRBD2 matches 8 bases. Germline trimming cut 0 bases from V and 6 bases from J; bases unmatched to any gene: 1. Germline loops: CDR1 SEHNR, CDR2 FQNEAQ (reference sequence). The CDR3 has 13 amino acids.

The chain carries TRBV7-7 and TRBJ2-1; 9 bases are shared with TRBD1. Germline lookup yields CDR1 SSHAT and CDR2 FNYEAQ (reference sequence). With V trimmed by 5 bases and J by 4 bases, 12 bases remained unmatched. CDR3 length equals 17 residues. The CDR3 protein is CASSPLRGTGSYNEQFF. CDR3 DNA: TGTGCCAGCAGCCCTTTACGAGGGACAGGGAGTTACAATGAGCAGTTCTTC.

The genes are TRBV7-9 and TRBJ2-2; tentative D call: TRBD1 (7 bases). Trimming removed 6 bases from V and 4 bases from J, with 15 bases in between. This CDR3 spans 15 amino acids. Germline CDR1 SEHNR, CDR2 FQNEAQ (reference sequence). In DNA form, the CDR3 reads TGTGCCAGCAGGGTAAACAGGGGAGGCACCGGGGAGCTGTTTTTT. Protein product: CASRVNRGGTGELFF.

For this clonotype: Just one base apart from a much larger clone, this may be a read error. The J gene is TRBJ2-6, the V gene TRBV11-2; possible D gene TRBD2, 6 bases. Germline loops: CDR1 SGHAT, CDR2 FQNNGV. There are 19 residues in the CDR3. V lost 5 bases and J 4 bases, leaving 24 bases between the germline ends. The CDR3, as DNA: TGTGCCAGCAGCGTCAGTGGATACGGGGGTGACTCCGGGGCCAACGTCCTGACTTTC. It translates to CASSVSGYGGDSGANVLTF.

This clonotype has a count of ten or more. The chain employs TRBV27 and TRBJ2-6; D unclear. V was shortened by 5 bases and J by 0 bases, with 8 bases between the two germline ends. Germline lookup yields CDR1 MNHEY and CDR2 SMNVEV (reference sequence). This CDR3 is 15 amino acids long. The CDR3: CASSIRPSGANVLTF. CDR3 in DNA: TGTGCCAGCAGTATCCGGCCCTCTGGGGCCAACGTCCTGACTTTC.

This chain uses TRBV12-3 or TRBV12-4 with TRBJ2-1; D may match TRBD1 or TRBD2 (5 bases each). The CDR3 consists of 16 residues. The V end lost 3 bases, the J end lost 10 bases, and 22 bases lay between the germline ends. The CDR3 reads CASSFRVGARVGEQFF. CDR3 nucleotides: TGTGCCAGCAGTTTCCGCGTAGGGGCGCGGGTTGGAGAGCAGTTCTTC.

The V call is TRBV7-6, the J call TRBJ2-3; D is possibly TRBD1 (5 bases). V lost 5 bases to trimming and J lost 2 bases, with 14 bases between them. The CDR3 has 15 residues. In germline, CDR1 is SGHVS, CDR2 FNYEAQ. CDR3 bases: TGTGCCAGCAGCCTGCGGCAGGGCCACACAGATACGCAGTATTTT. Its translation is CASSLRQGHTDTQYF.

The rearrangement links TRBV11-3 to TRBJ1-1; possible D gene TRBD1, 5 bases. Deletions cut 5 bases from V and 6 bases from J, with 10 bases between. CDR1 and CDR2 from the germline V gene are SGHNT and YENEEA. This CDR3 has 12 amino acids. Written as DNA, the CDR3 is TGTGCCAGCAGCGTTGGGACCGCTGAAGCTTTCTTT. Its translation is CASSVGTAEAFF. Together with reference TRBV11-3 and TRBJ1-1, the CDR3 gives the full variable domain: EAGVVQSPRYKIIEKKQPVAFWCNPISGHNTLYWYLQNLGQGPELLIRYENEEAVDDSQLPKDRFSAERLKGVDSTLKIQPAELGDSAVYLCASSVGTAEAFFGQGTRLTVV.

The chain uses TRBV29-1 and TRBJ2-4; 9 bases align to TRBD1. V lost 6 bases and J lost 13; bases outside the gene matches: 10. CDR1 is SQVTM, CDR2 ANQGSEA, per germline. This CDR3 spans 12 amino acids. CDR3 residues: CSVGTGNRGQYF. The CDR3 nucleotides are TGCAGCGTGGGGACAGGGAATCGCGGGCAGTACTTC.

The chain recombines TRBV6-2 or TRBV6-3 with TRBJ1-2; D is possibly TRBD1 (6 bases). Germline V CDR1 and CDR2: MNHEY, SVGEGT. The CDR3 has 13 residues. V lost 6 bases, J lost 6 bases, and 14 bases lay in between. The CDR3 region is CASRRQADDGYTF. CDR3 coding DNA: TGTGCCAGCAGACGACAGGCGGACGATGGCTACACCTTC.

The gene calls are TRBV6-5 and TRBJ1-2, with TRBD1 as a possible D gene (5 bases). Between the trimmed V and J ends, which lost 6 bases and 3 bases, there was a span of 14 bases. CDR1 and CDR2 (germline): MNHEY, SVGAGI. The CDR3 extends over 14 amino acids. The CDR3 DNA is TGTGCCAGCAGCCTTGACAGAACCTACTATGGCTACACCTTC. Residues: CASSLDRTYYGYTF.

Many counts were recorded for this clonotype. This chain links TRBV7-2 with TRBJ1-6, with no clear D. CDR3 size: 18 residues. The ends were cut back, 0 bases at V and 2 bases at J, with 14 bases in the middle. CDR1 is SGHTA and CDR2 is FQGNSA in the germline V gene. The CDR3 DNA is TGTGCCAGCAGCTTAGCAAGGGCCCAGGTCACCTATAATTCACCCCTCCACTTT. Its protein is CASSLARAQVTYNSPLHF.

The table lists this clonotype with many counts. The J gene is TRBJ2-1, the V gene TRBV24-1; 16 bases match TRBD2. The J segment lost 8 bases and the V segment lost 3 bases, leaving 9 bases of the junction unmatched. Germline lookup yields CDR1 KGHDR and CDR2 SFDVKD. The CDR3 runs 18 residues. Written as DNA, the CDR3 is TGTGCCACCAGTGATCGAACCGGGACTAGCGGGAGGGCCGATGAGCAGTTCTTC. Translation gives CATSDRTGTSGRADEQFF.

The chain employs TRBV18 and TRBJ2-5; D is perhaps TRBD1 or TRBD2 (5 bases each). The CDR3 covers 16 residues. V lost 3 bases and J 0 bases, leaving 14 bases between the germline ends. In germline, CDR1 is KGHSH, CDR2 LQKENI. CDR3 sequence reads: CASSPPGPQYQETQYF. The CDR3 DNA reads as TGTGCCAGCTCACCTCCGGGACCACAGTACCAAGAGACCCAGTACTTC.

This clonotype was observed a few times. The genes are TRBV20-1 and TRBJ2-7, with D possibly being TRBD2 (5 bases). Germline assignment: CDR1 DFQATT and CDR2 SNEGSKA (reference sequence). The CDR3 sequence is 12 residues long. The V and J ends lost 3 bases and 3 bases respectively, with 9 bases between them. CDR3 DNA sequence: TGCAGTGCTAGCAACAGCGGCTACGAGCAGTACTTC. This codes for CSASNSGYEQYF.

This clonotype was recorded a few times. The chain carries TRBV2 and TRBJ2-6, with D possibly matching TRBD2 (5 bases). Germline V gene sequence: CDR1 SNHLY, CDR2 FYNNEI. Trimming removed 2 bases from V and 7 bases from J, with 9 bases in between. The CDR3 consists of 14 residues. The CDR3 DNA sequence: TGTGCCAGCAGTGAACGCCGGACTGCCAACGTCCTGACTTTC. Amino acids: CASSERRTANVLTF.